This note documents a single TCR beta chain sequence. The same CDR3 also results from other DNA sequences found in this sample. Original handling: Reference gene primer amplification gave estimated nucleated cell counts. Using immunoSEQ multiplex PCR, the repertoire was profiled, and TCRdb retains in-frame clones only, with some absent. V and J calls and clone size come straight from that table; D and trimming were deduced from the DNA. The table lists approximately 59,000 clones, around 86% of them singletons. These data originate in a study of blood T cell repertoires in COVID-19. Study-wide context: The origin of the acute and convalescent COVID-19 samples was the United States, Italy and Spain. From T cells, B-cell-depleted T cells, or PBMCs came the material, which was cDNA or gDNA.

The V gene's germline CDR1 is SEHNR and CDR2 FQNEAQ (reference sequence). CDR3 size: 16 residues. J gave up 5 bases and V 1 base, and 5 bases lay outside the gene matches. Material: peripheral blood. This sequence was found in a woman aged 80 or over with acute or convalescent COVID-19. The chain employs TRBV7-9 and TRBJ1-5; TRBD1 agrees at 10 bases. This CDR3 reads CASSLVGTGEDQPQHF. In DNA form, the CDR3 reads TGTGCCAGCAGCTTAGTCGGGACAGGGGAGGATCAGCCCCAGCATTTT.